This TCR beta chain was identified in a study of tumor and adjacent non-tumor tissue in lung cancer. The ends were cut back, 11 bases at V and 7 bases at J, with 26 bases in the middle. The CDR3 is 15 residues long. The germline CDR1 and CDR2 sequences are SGHAT and FQDESV (reference sequence). No cell sorting was done before RNA was extracted from the tissue. TCRbeta libraries were built with three rounds of nested PCR, modified from ARM-PCR. TCRdb called the multiplex PCR reads again in MiXCR, with one record for every CDR3 protein. The sample holds 70,000 to 90,000 distinct CDR3 sequences, 65% to 90% seen once.

The source is a woman aged 50 to 65 with non-small cell lung cancer. The chain combines TRBV11-1 with TRBJ1-1; the D is unclear. The sequenced material came from lung tumor tissue. The CDR3 sequence is CAYSLDTGEGIEAFF. In nucleotides, the CDR3 is TGTGCCTACAGCTTAGATACCGGGGAGGGCATTGAAGCTTTCTTT.